This TCR beta chain derives from a study of glioma-infiltrating T cells. Study results and limitations: Gliomas, especially low-grade, showed above-expected tissue-blood divergence; non-neoplastic patients showed below. Signature shared blood CDR3 motifs were enriched in low-divergence and depleted in high-divergence patients.

A note on this clonotype: Its antigen is not known. The junction departs from germline at one end; a sequencing error may be responsible.

TCR alpha and beta CDR3 regions were amplified from RNA using iRepertoire nested multiplex PCR. TCRdb re-analysed the multiplex PCR reads in MiXCR, keeping a single row per CDR3 protein. Here the sample spans 400,000 or so distinct CDR3 sequences, 35% to 45% being singletons. This CDR3 has 15 amino acids. CDR1 is LGHNA and CDR2 is YNFKEQ in the germline V gene. Sequencing used glioma tissue, nonneoplastic brain tissue, or PBMCs (not recorded which). The chain couples TRBV4-2 to TRBJ1-5, with 7 bases fitting TRBD1. The sequence was collected from a human donor with low-grade glioma or glioblastoma, undergoing nonglioma brain surgery, or in good health (not recorded which). The CDR3: CASSQEGGGHQPKHF. As DNA, the CDR3 is TGTGCCAGCAGCCAAGAGGGAGGGGGCCATCAGCCCAAGCATTTT.